The 21 T cell receptor beta chains presented below share a single source sample, sequenced in a study of early T cells in non-severe SARS-CoV-2 infection. Each CDR3 protein is one row after TCRdb ran MiXCR on the 5' RACE reads. The sample consists of 75,000 to 100,000 distinct CDR3 sequences, 14% to 15% of them appearing once. Material for sequencing was whole blood. The receptors come from an adult who was a healthcare worker with PCR-confirmed SARS-CoV-2 infection or an uninfected control (not recorded which).

This clonotype has only a few counts. This sequence joins TRBV12-3 or TRBV12-4 and TRBJ1-6, with unresolved D. This CDR3 has 13 residues. Trimming stripped 6 bases from V and 8 bases from J, with 11 bases between. This CDR3 reads CASSHRAHSPLHF. In DNA form, the CDR3 reads TGTGCCAGCAGCCACCGGGCTCATTCACCCCTCCACTTT.

This clonotype was counted only a few times. The rearrangement uses TRBV7-2 and TRBJ1-6; TRBD1 agrees at 7 bases. This CDR3 contains 12 residues. With V trimmed by 5 bases and J by 8 bases, 0 bases remained unmatched. Germline CDR1 SGHTA, CDR2 FQGNSA. CDR3 in amino acids: CASSTGDSPLHF. DNA for the CDR3: TGTGCCAGCAGCACAGGGGATTCACCCCTCCACTTT. Variable domain in full (rest from reference TRBV7-2 and TRBJ1-6): GAGVSQSPSNKVTEKGKDVELRCDPISGHTALYWYRQSLGQGLEFLIYFQGNSAPDKSGLPSDRFSAERTGGSVSTLTIQRTQQEDSAVYLCASSTGDSPLHFGNGTRLTVT.

The chain is built from TRBV5-1 and TRBJ2-7; D is unclear. The length of the CDR3 is 11 residues. Trimming removed 4 bases at V and 3 bases at J, with 5 bases between. Germline V gene lookup returns CDR1 SGHRS and CDR2 YFSETQ. In DNA, the CDR3 is TGCGCCAGCAGCGACGGCTACGAGCAGTACTTC. It codes for CASSDGYEQYF.

This clonotype occurred a few times. This sequence joins TRBV12-3 or TRBV12-4 and TRBJ2-7, with TRBD1 as a possible D gene (6 bases). This CDR3 has 13 amino acids. Trimming shortened V by 10 bases and J by 6 bases, and 19 bases separated the two germline ends. CDR3 protein: CATSWQVGGEQYF. In nucleotides, the CDR3 is TGTGCCACCTCTTGGCAGGTAGGGGGCGAGCAGTACTTC.

The CDR3 reads CASSLHTSDPSYNEQFF. For the CDR3, the DNA is TGTGCCAGCAGCTTACATACTAGCGACCCCTCCTACAATGAGCAGTTCTTC. The V gene is TRBV7-9, the J gene TRBJ2-1; 7 bases agree with TRBD2. V lost 2 bases, J lost 0 bases, and 7 bases stayed unmatched. The CDR3 has 17 amino acids. Germline lookup yields CDR1 SEHNR and CDR2 FQNEAQ (reference sequence).

This clonotype was picked up one time. J is TRBJ2-3 and V is TRBV15, with D possibly matching TRBD1 (6 bases). CDR1 and CDR2 (germline): LNHNV, YYDKDF (reference sequence). Trimming shortened V by 8 bases and J by 2 bases, and 11 bases separated the two germline ends. This CDR3 contains 13 residues. DNA of the CDR3: TGTGCCACCTCAGGGGATCCCACAGATACGCAGTATTTT. Translated, it gives CATSGDPTDTQYF. The full variable domain, completed using reference TRBV15 and TRBJ2-3, is DAMVIQNPRYQVTQFGKPVTLSCSQTLNHNVMYWYQQKSSQAPKLLFHYYDKDFNNEADTPDNFQSRRPNTSFCFLDIRSPGLGDTAMYLCATSGDPTDTQYFGPGTRLTVL.

There are many counts of this clonotype. The CDR3 here is CASSDSLWLGEQFF. The CDR3 nucleotides read TGTGCCAGCAGTGACTCCCTATGGCTGGGAGAGCAGTTCTTC. The genes are TRBV6-4 and TRBJ2-1, with no clear D. This CDR3 comprises 14 residues. Germline assignment: CDR1 MRHNA and CDR2 SNTAGT. Trimming left V 0 bases short and J 10 bases short, with 13 bases between.

This clonotype was observed at least ten times. The chain recombines TRBV9 with TRBJ2-2, with 7 bases matching TRBD2. J lost 6 bases, V lost 2 bases, and 7 bases had no gene match. Germline CDR1 reads SGDLS; CDR2 reads YYNGEE. The CDR3 contains 15 residues. CDR3 nucleotide sequence: TGTGCCAGCAGCGTTGGACTAGGAAGGTCCGGGGAGCTGTTTTTT. Its translation is CASSVGLGRSGELFF.

The chain is built from TRBV28 and TRBJ2-3; D may be TRBD1 (6 bases). V lost 3 bases, J lost 5 bases, and 6 bases lay in between. The CDR3 loop spans 12 amino acids. The germline V gene has CDR1 MDHEN and CDR2 SYDVKM. CDR3 sequence reads: CASSFRGDTQYF. CDR3 in DNA: TGTGCCAGCAGTTTCAGGGGAGATACGCAGTATTTT.

The CDR3 coding sequence is TGTGCCAGCAGCGCCTTACTAGTACCCTACAATGAGCAGTTCTTC. As protein: CASSALLVPYNEQFF. The rearrangement uses TRBV7-9 and TRBJ2-1; weak D call: TRBD2 (5 bases). Germline V gene lookup returns CDR1 SEHNR and CDR2 FQNEAQ (reference sequence). Trimming left V 5 bases short and J 2 bases short, with 13 bases between. The CDR3 has 15 amino acids.

There are a few counts of this clonotype. This chain links TRBV20-1 with TRBJ1-2, with 8 bases matching TRBD1. V gave up 5 bases and J gave up 3 bases; unmatched junction bases: 8. Looked up from germline, CDR1 is DFQATT and CDR2 is SNEGSKA (reference sequence). The CDR3 sequence is 14 residues long. The DNA of the CDR3 is TGCAGTGCTGGCCCCGGGACAGGCGACTATGGCTACACCTTC. Protein product: CSAGPGTGDYGYTF.

The chain uses TRBV29-1 and TRBJ1-4; D is undetermined. Germline V gene lookup returns CDR1 SQVTM and CDR2 ANQGSEA. The CDR3 covers 13 residues. Deletions cut 4 bases from V and 6 bases from J, with 12 bases between. This chain's CDR3 is CSVGSGGHEKLFF. CDR3 in DNA: TGCAGCGTTGGGAGTGGAGGGCATGAAAAACTGTTTTTT.

This chain links TRBV10-3 with TRBJ2-1, with 8 positions matching TRBD2. Losses at the gene ends were 6 bases for V and 7 bases for J; bases not matched to a gene: 11. Germline values: CDR1 ENHRY, CDR2 SYGVKD. This CDR3 is built from 15 residues. This CDR3 reads CAIRLSSGGVNEQFF. CDR3 nucleotide sequence: TGTGCCATCAGGTTGTCAAGCGGGGGTGTAAATGAGCAGTTCTTC.

The CDR3 DNA is TGTGCCAGCTATACAGGCACGGCGAACACCGGGGAGCTGTTTTTT. Its protein is CASYTGTANTGELFF. The chain couples TRBV19 to TRBJ2-2; maybe TRBD1 (5 bases). Per germline, CDR1 LNHDA and CDR2 SQIVND (reference sequence). V was pared by 9 bases and J by 0 bases, with 14 bases between. The CDR3 totals 15 residues.

The V gene is TRBV9, the J gene TRBJ2-3, with D possibly being TRBD2 (6 bases). The CDR3 totals 15 residues. CDR1 and CDR2 (germline): SGDLS, YYNGEE. Deletions cut 3 bases from V and 0 bases from J, with 11 bases between. For the CDR3, the DNA is TGTGCCAGCAGCGGTGGAGGGACTAGCACAGATACGCAGTATTTT. Translating it yields CASSGGGTSTDTQYF.

This clonotype was seen a handful of times. The chain recombines TRBV28 with TRBJ2-5; 7 bases map to TRBD1. CDR1 and CDR2 (germline): MDHEN, SYDVKM. Germline trimming cut 7 bases from V and 3 bases from J; bases unmatched to any gene: 5. This CDR3 is built from 13 residues. CDR3 region: CASTGTDKETQYF. The CDR3 DNA sequence: TGTGCCAGCACCGGGACAGACAAAGAGACCCAGTACTTC. The full variable domain, rest sourced from reference TRBV28 and TRBJ2-5, is DVKVTQSSRYLVKRTGEKVFLECVQDMDHENMFWYRQDPGLGLRLIYFSYDVKMKEKGDIPEGYSVSREKKERFSLILESASTNQTSMYLCASTGTDKETQYFGPGTRLLVL.

This clonotype was seen repeatedly, ten times or more. This sequence joins TRBV27 and TRBJ2-3, with TRBD2 identical over 12 bases. CDR1 and CDR2 from the germline V gene are MNHEY and SMNVEV (reference sequence). There are 17 residues in the CDR3. V dropped 4 bases and J dropped 5; count of bases not matched to a gene: 10. CDR3 amino acids: CASSSPSSGRAEDTQYF. CDR3 nucleotide sequence: TGTGCCAGCAGTTCTCCCTCTAGCGGGAGGGCCGAAGATACGCAGTATTTT.

The chain employs TRBV27 and TRBJ2-1; possibly TRBD1 for D (6 bases). Germline V CDR1 and CDR2: MNHEY, SMNVEV (reference sequence). The V end lost 6 bases, the J end lost 5 bases, and 14 bases lay between the germline ends. The CDR3 has 14 residues. The CDR3 DNA is TGTGCCAGCAGGCCGCAGGGGTTCCACAATGAGCAGTTCTTC. This translates into CASRPQGFHNEQFF.

The chain employs TRBV12-3 or TRBV12-4 and TRBJ2-3; 7 bases agree with TRBD2. V gave up 5 bases and J gave up 2 bases; unmatched junction bases: 4. The CDR3 totals 14 residues. CDR3 loop: CASSPGLSTDTQYF. The CDR3 nucleotides are TGTGCCAGCAGTCCGGGACTATCCACAGATACGCAGTATTTT.

This rearrangement joins TRBV10-3 to TRBJ2-3; the match to TRBD1 covers 7 bases. The V and J ends lost 8 bases and 4 bases, in that order; junction bases with no gene match: 3. The CDR3 is 12 residues long. Germline loops: CDR1 ENHRY, CDR2 SYGVKD. CDR3 sequence: CAIGQEPDTQYF. CDR3 nucleotide sequence: TGTGCCATCGGACAGGAGCCAGATACGCAGTATTTT.

The chain employs TRBV29-1 and TRBJ1-1; no clear D. Per germline, CDR1 SQVTM and CDR2 ANQGSEA. V lost 4 bases, J lost 11 bases, and 11 bases lay in between. CDR3 length: 10 amino acids. CDR3 nucleotides: TGCAGCGTTGTTATGGGTAGGGCTTTCTTT. Translated, it gives CSVVMGRAFF.